This TCR beta chain was identified in a study of blood T cell repertoires in COVID-19. Germline CDR1 is LGHNT and CDR2 is FRNRAP. This CDR3 has 16 residues. V lost 5 bases to trimming and J lost 4 bases, with 20 bases between them. Sequencing was performed with immunoSEQ multiplex PCR; in TCRdb, only in-frame clones are kept and a portion is missing. The sample yields 270,000 or so clones, approximately 85% seen once. The material sequenced was PBMCs or T cells enriched from blood (not recorded which). The receptor's source is a woman aged 45 to 65 who had been exposed to COVID-19. The chain joins TRBV12-5 to TRBJ1-2; D might be TRBD1 (6 bases). CDR3 coding DNA: TGTGCTAGTGGTCCGCCCGTGATGGGACACCTCTATGGCTACACCTTC. This sequence encodes CASGPPVMGHLYGYTF.